Included here is one T cell receptor beta chain sequence, with context. Repertoires were generated with immunoSEQ multiplex PCR, while TCRdb's copy carries only in-frame clones and drops some. The table shows roughly 2 million clones, with about 95% occurring only once. This sample is drawn from a study of shared clonotypes between healthy human individuals. This CDR3 has 15 amino acids. Germline values: CDR1 SGHAT, CDR2 FQNNGV. The trim removed 3 bases at V and 0 bases at J, leaving 2 bases unmatched. The receptor was derived from a man aged 18 to 29 in good health. The sequencing sample was made of naive CD4+ T cells sorted from blood. Noted subset: CD45RA+ positively selected. V gene TRBV11-2 combines with J gene TRBJ2-3; 8 bases align to TRBD1. The CDR3 is CASSFGTGSTDTQYF. In DNA form, the CDR3 reads TGTGCCAGCAGCTTCGGGACAGGTAGCACAGATACGCAGTATTTT.